This T cell receptor (beta chain) is from a study of tumor-infiltrating lymphocytes in primary liver carcinoma. The overall study: Primary liver carcinoma in the patients was surgically resected. Staged T1-T3 N0M0, the tumors had sizes that ranged from roughly 4.2 to 11 cm across.

With a constant-region primer, TCR beta cDNA was made from roughly 500 ng of total RNA. Three-round nested multiplex PCR performed with slightly modified ARM-PCR produced the TCR beta libraries. PCR rounds one and two used TRBV1-TRBV30 forward primers with a C-beta reverse primer for 9 to 10 cycles each. TCRdb reprocessed the multiplex PCR reads with MiXCR, giving one entry per CDR3 protein. The table has about 180,000 distinct CDR3 sequences, 60% seen once. From germline, CDR1 is SGHRS and CDR2 YFSETQ. Trimming removed 4 bases at V and 7 bases at J, with 17 bases between. The CDR3 length is 14 residues. Germline DNA was extracted too, while blood RNA derived from unsorted whole blood.

The chain has TRBV5-1 and TRBJ1-1; a possible D gene is TRBD1 (6 bases). The sequencing sample was made of peripheral blood. This clonotype was obtained from a man aged 35-49 years with primary liver carcinoma and hepatitis B virus infection. The CDR3 spells CASSPPWGADEAFF. In DNA, the CDR3 is TGCGCCAGCAGCCCTCCCTGGGGGGCCGATGAAGCTTTCTTT.